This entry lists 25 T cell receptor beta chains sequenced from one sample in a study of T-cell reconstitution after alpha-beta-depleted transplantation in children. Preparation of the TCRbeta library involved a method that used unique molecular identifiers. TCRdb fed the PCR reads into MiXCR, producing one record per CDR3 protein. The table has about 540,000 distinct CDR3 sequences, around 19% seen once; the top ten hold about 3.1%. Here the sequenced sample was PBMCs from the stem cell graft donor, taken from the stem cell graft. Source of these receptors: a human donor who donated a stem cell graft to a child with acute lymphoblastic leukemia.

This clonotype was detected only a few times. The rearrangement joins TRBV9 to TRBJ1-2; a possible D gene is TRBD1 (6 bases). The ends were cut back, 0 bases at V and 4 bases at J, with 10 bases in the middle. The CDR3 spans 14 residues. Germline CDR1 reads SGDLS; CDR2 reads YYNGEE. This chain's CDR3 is CASSVGGGTYGYTF. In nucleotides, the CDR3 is TGTGCCAGCAGCGTAGGGGGGGGCACCTATGGCTACACCTTC.

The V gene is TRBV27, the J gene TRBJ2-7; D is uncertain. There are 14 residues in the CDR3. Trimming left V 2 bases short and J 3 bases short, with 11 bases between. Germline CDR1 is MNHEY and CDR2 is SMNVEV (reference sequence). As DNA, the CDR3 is TGTGCCAGCAGTTTACCCGGGTCCGACTACGAGCAGTACTTC. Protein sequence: CASSLPGSDYEQYF.

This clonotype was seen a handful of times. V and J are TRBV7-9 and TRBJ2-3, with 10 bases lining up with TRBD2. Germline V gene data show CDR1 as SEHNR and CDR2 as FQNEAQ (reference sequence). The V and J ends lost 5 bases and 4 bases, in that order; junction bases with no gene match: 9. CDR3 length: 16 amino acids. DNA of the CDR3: TGTGCCAGCAGCCCTTCTAGCGGGAGTGGCGCAGATACGCAGTATTTT. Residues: CASSPSSGSGADTQYF.

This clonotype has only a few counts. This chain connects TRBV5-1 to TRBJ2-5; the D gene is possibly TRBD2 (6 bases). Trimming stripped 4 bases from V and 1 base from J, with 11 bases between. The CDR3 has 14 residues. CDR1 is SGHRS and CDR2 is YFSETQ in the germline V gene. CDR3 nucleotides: TGCGCCAGCAGCACCGGAGGGGCCCAAGAGACCCAGTACTTC. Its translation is CASSTGGAQETQYF.

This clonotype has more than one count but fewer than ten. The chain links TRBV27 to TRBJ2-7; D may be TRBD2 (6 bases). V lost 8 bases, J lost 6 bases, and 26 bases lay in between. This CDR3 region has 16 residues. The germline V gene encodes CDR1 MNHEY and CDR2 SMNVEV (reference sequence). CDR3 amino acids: CASASFKTGGIGEQYF. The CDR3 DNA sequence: TGTGCCAGCGCTTCATTTAAAACCGGGGGTATCGGCGAGCAGTACTTC.

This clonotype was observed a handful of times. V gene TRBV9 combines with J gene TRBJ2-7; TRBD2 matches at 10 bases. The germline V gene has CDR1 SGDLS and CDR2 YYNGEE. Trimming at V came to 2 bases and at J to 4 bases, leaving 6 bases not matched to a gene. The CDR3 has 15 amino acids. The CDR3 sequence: CASSVQPGLAYEQYF. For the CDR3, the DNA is TGTGCCAGCAGCGTCCAACCGGGACTAGCGTACGAGCAGTACTTC.

CDR3 nucleotide sequence: TGTGCCAGCAGCCAAGATCTTGCAGCCAGACTTCCCTACGAGCAGTACTTC. This gives the protein CASSQDLAARLPYEQYF. V usage is TRBV3-1 and J usage is TRBJ2-7; D not resolved. CDR1 is LGHDT and CDR2 is YNNKEL in the germline V gene (reference sequence). This CDR3 has 17 residues. With 0 bases removed from V and 2 bases from J, the gap between germline ends came to 17 bases.

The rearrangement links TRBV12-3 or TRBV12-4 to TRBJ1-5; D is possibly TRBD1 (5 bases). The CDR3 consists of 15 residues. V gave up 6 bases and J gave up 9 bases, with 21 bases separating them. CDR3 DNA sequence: TGTGCCAGCAGCCCTGTCGGGACCTATAGTCTGCCCCAGCATTTT. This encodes CASSPVGTYSLPQHF.

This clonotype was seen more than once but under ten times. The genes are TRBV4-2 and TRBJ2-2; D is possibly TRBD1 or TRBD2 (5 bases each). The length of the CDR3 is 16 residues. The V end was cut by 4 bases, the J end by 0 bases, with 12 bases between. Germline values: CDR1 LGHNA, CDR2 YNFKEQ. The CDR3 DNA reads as TGTGCCAGCAGCCCCGGGACCCCCGCGAACACCGGGGAGCTGTTTTTT. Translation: CASSPGTPANTGELFF.

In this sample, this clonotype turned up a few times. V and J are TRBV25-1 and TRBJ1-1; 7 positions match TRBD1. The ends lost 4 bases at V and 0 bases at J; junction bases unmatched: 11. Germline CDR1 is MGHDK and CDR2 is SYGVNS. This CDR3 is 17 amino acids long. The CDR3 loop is CASSGRRPGQMNTEAFF. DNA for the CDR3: TGTGCCAGCAGTGGAAGGAGACCGGGACAGATGAACACTGAAGCTTTCTTT.

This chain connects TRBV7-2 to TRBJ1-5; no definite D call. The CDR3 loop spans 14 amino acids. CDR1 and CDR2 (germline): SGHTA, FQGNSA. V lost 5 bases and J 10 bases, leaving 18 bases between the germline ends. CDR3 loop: CASSPFEGGVPQHF. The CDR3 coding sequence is TGTGCCAGCAGCCCCTTTGAGGGCGGGGTACCCCAGCATTTT.

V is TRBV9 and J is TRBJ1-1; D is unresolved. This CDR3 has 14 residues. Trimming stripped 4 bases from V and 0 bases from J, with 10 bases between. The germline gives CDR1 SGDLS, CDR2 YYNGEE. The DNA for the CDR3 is TGTGCCAGCAGCTCTTCCGTTATGAACACTGAAGCTTTCTTT. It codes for CASSSSVMNTEAFF.

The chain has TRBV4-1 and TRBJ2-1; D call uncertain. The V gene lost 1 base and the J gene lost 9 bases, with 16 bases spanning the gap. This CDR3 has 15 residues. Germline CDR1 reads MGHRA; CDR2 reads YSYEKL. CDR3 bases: TGCGCCAGCAGCCAAGTTGCGGAAGGTAGAAGTGAGCAGTTCTTC. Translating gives CASSQVAEGRSEQFF.

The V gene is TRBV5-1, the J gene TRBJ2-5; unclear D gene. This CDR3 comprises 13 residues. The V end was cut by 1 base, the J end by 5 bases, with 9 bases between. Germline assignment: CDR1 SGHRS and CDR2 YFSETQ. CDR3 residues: CASSLKGIETQYF. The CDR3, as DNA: TGCGCCAGCAGCTTGAAAGGGATCGAGACCCAGTACTTC.

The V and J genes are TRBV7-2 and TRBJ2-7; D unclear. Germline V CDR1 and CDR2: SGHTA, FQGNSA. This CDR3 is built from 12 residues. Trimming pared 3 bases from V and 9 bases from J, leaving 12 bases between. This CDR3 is CASSFPQALQYF. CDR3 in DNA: TGTGCCAGCAGCTTTCCGCAGGCTCTGCAGTACTTC.

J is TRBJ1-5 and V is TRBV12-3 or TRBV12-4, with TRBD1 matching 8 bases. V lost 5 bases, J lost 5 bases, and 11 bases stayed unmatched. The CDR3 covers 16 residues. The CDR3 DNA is TGTGCCAGCAGTGAAAACAGGGGGGGGTTGTATCAGCCCCAGCATTTT. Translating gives CASSENRGGLYQPQHF.

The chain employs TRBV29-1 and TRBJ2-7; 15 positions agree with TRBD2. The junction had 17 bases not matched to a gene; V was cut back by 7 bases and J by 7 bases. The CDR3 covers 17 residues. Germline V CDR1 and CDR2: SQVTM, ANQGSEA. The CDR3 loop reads CSATGGLAGGGYGEQYF. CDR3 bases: TGCAGCGCCACAGGGGGACTAGCGGGAGGAGGATATGGGGAGCAGTACTTC.

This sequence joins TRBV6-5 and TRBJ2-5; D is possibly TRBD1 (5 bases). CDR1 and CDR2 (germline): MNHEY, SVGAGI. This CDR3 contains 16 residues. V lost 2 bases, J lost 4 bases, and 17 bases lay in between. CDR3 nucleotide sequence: TGTGCCAGCAGTTACGGTACTGGATCCACAGGAGAGACCCAGTACTTC. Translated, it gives CASSYGTGSTGETQYF.

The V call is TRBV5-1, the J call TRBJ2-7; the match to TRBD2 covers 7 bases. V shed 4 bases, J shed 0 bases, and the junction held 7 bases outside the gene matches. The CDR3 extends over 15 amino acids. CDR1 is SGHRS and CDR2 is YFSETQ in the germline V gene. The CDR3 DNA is TGCGCCAGCAGCCGGGCAGCGGGGTTCTCCTACGAGCAGTACTTC. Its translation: CASSRAAGFSYEQYF.

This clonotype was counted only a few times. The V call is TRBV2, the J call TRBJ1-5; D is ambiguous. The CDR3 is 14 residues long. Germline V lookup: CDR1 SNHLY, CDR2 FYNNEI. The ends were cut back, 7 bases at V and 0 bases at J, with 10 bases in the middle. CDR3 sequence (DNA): TGTGCCAGCAACGACGGAGATAGCAATCAGCCCCAGCATTTT. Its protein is CASNDGDSNQPQHF.

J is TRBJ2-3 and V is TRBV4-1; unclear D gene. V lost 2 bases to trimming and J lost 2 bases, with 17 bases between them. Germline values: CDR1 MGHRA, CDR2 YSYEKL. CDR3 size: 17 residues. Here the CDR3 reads CASSQTPGTIVTDTQYF. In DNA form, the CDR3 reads TGCGCCAGCAGCCAAACCCCGGGTACTATAGTCACAGATACGCAGTATTTT.

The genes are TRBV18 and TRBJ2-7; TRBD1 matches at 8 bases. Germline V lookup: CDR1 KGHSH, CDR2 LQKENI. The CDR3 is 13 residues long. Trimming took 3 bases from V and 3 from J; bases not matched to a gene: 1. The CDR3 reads CASSPDRDYEQYF. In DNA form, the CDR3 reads TGTGCCAGCTCACCGGACAGGGACTACGAGCAGTACTTC.

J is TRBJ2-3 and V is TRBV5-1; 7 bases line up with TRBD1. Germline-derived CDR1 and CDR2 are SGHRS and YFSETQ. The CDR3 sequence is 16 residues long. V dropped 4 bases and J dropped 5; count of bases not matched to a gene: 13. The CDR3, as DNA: TGCGCCAGCAGCGCCTTTCACGACAGGGAAGGAGATACGCAGTATTTT. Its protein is CASSAFHDREGDTQYF.

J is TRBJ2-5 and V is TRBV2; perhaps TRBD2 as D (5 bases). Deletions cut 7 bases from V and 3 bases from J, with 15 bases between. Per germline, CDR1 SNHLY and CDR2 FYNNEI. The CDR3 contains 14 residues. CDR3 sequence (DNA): TGTGCCAGCACTTCCGCGGACTTCGAAGAGACCCAGTACTTC. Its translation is CASTSADFEETQYF. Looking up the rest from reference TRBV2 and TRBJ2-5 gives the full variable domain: EPEVTQTPSHQVTQMGQEVILRCVPISNHLYFYWYRQILGQKVEFLVSFYNNEISEKSEIFDDQFSVERPDGSNFTLKIRSTKLEDSAMYFCASTSADFEETQYFGPGTRLLVL.

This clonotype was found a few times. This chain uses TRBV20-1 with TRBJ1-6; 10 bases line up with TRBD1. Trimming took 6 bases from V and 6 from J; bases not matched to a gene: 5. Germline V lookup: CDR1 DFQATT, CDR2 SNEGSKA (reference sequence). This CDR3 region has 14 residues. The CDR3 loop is CSASWTGGNSPLHF. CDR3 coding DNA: TGCAGTGCCAGCTGGACAGGGGGTAATTCACCCCTCCACTTT.